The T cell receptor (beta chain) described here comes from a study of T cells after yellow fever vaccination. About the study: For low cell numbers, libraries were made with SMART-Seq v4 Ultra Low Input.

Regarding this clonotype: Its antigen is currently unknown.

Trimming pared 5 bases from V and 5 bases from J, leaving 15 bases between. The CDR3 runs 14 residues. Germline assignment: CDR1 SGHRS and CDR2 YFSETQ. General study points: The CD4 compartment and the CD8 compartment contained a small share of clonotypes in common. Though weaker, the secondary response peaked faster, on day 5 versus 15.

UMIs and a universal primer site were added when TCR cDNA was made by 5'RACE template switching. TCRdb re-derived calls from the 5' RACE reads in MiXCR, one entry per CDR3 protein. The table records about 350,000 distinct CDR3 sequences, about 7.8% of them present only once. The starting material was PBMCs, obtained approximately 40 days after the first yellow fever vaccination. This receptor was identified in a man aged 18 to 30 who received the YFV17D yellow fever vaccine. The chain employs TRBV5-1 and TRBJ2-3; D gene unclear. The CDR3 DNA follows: TGCGCCAGCAGTGGAGATTCTCGGAGAGATACGCAGTATTTT. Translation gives CASSGDSRRDTQYF.